Here is one TCR beta chain with its context. Its antigen is not identified. This sample is part of a study of shared clonotypes between healthy human individuals. Study-wide results and caveats: Sequencing depth was expected to influence donor clonotype sharing.

Measured with immunoSEQ multiplex PCR; TCRdb has only the in-frame clones, and not every one. The sample shows 2 million to 2.5 million clones, around 95% of them seen only once. Sequenced input: naive CD4+ T cells sorted from blood. The subset here: CD45RA+ positively selected. This TCR was sampled from a man between 18 and 35 years old in good health.

The CDR3: CASSLSGGALGTDTQYF. CDR3 nucleotides: TGTGCCAGCAGTTTATCGGGGGGGGCCCTTGGGACAGATACGCAGTATTTT. This chain links TRBV28 with TRBJ2-3; TRBD2 matches 8 bases. Germline V gene data show CDR1 as MDHEN and CDR2 as SYDVKM. This CDR3 region has 17 residues. The V and J ends lost 1 base and 3 bases, in that order; junction bases with no gene match: 9. The variable domain in full, completed from reference TRBV28 and TRBJ2-3, reads DVKVTQSSRYLVKRTGEKVFLECVQDMDHENMFWYRQDPGLGLRLIYFSYDVKMKEKGDIPEGYSVSREKKERFSLILESASTNQTSMYLCASSLSGGALGTDTQYFGPGTRLTVL.